This record looks at one T cell receptor (beta chain) sequence and its context. Its specificity is unknown. This sample is part of a study of T cell therapy after organ transplantation. Whole-study results and caveats: In nonresponders, large pretherapy expansions changed minimally after therapy. Low CD8+ T cell yield possibly reduced coverage, hiding nonresponder expansions. Lower pretherapy CD8 clonality went with larger post-therapy fold change.

Germline V lookup: CDR1 SGHDT, CDR2 YYEEEE. The CDR3 has 16 amino acids. The ends lost 3 bases at V and 5 bases at J; junction bases unmatched: 7. Time point indicated: 20-29 weeks after completion of therapy. Profiling relied on immunoSEQ multiplex PCR, and the TCRdb table lists in-frame clones only, not all of them. The sample yields over 20,000 clones, 84% seen once. This rearrangement joins TRBV5-6 to TRBJ1-6; 8 nucleotides agree with TRBD1. Here the sequenced sample was CD8+ T cells from blood, taken after autologous CMV-specific T cell therapy. The sequence derives from a human patient who had received a solid organ transplant and had CMV disease. T cells may partly derive from the graft donor. The CDR3: CASSSEQGEDNSPLHF. The CDR3 DNA is TGTGCCAGCAGCTCGGAACAGGGGGAGGATAATTCACCCCTCCACTTT.